This is a list of T cell receptor beta chains from one sample in a study of blood T cell repertoires in COVID-19. Produced via immunoSEQ multiplex PCR; TCRdb's table is partial and in-frame only. The sample yields 110,000 to 150,000 clones, 79% seen once. Sequenced: peripheral blood. These receptors were collected from a man in his fifties with active or convalescent COVID-19. The CDR3 runs from the conserved cysteine through the conserved F or W. Fields, in order: CDR3 length, clone size, D gene, V gene, J gene, CDR3 protein, CDR3 DNA. A D gene is named only where the DNA matches it firmly. Clone size is shown for a subset of rows, as once, few, many or a class of expanded clone.

length: 14; size: once; D: NA; V: TRBV19; J: TRBJ1-1; CDR3: CASSIGQLNTEAFF; DNA: TGTGCCAGTAGTATAGGACAGTTGAACACTGAAGCTTTCTTT
length: 13; size: NA; D: NA; V: TRBV6-5; J: TRBJ1-5; CDR3: CASRRTENQPQHF; DNA: TGTGCCAGCAGACGGACAGAAAATCAGCCCCAGCATTTT
length: 12; size: NA; D: NA; V: TRBV29-1; J: TRBJ2-7; CDR3: CSVGPGLYEQYF; DNA: TGCAGCGTTGGGCCGGGGTTGTACGAGCAGTACTTC
length: 19; size: NA; D: TRBD2; V: TRBV24-1; J: TRBJ2-1; CDR3: CATSDARLAGVSPIGEQFF; DNA: TGTGCCACCAGTGATGCCCGACTAGCGGGAGTTTCTCCCATCGGTGAGCAGTTCTTC
length: 17; size: many; D: TRBD2; V: TRBV5-6; J: TRBJ2-7; CDR3: CASSPPGLASGADEQYF; DNA: TGTGCCAGCAGCCCCCCGGGACTAGCGTCAGGGGCTGACGAGCAGTACTTC
length: 14; size: NA; D: NA; V: TRBV5-1; J: TRBJ2-7; CDR3: CASSIPGAGHEQYF; DNA: TGCGCCAGCAGCATCCCAGGGGCAGGGCACGAGCAGTACTTC
length: 13; size: NA; D: NA; V: TRBV5-6; J: TRBJ1-1; CDR3: CASSVTGRTEAFF; DNA: TGTGCCAGCAGCGTAACAGGGCGGACTGAAGCTTTCTTT
length: 14; size: NA; D: NA; V: TRBV29-1; J: TRBJ2-1; CDR3: CSVDEWEEDNEQFF; DNA: TGCAGCGTTGACGAGTGGGAGGAAGACAATGAGCAGTTCTTC
length: 16; size: NA; D: TRBD2; V: TRBV18; J: TRBJ2-2; CDR3: CASSPRLAGGSGELFF; DNA: TGTGCCAGCTCACCACGACTAGCGGGAGGATCCGGGGAGCTGTTTTTT
length: 15; size: NA; D: TRBD1; V: TRBV5-4; J: TRBJ1-4; CDR3: CASSGARGPDEKLFF; DNA: TGTGCCAGCAGCGGGGCCAGGGGGCCAGATGAAAAACTGTTTTTT
length: 19; size: NA; D: TRBD2; V: TRBV7-2; J: TRBJ2-1; CDR3: CASSLVPLAGGPLYNEQFF; DNA: TGTGCCAGCAGCTTAGTACCTCTGGCGGGAGGGCCATTGTACAATGAGCAGTTCTTC
length: 12; size: NA; D: NA; V: TRBV6-5; J: TRBJ2-3; CDR3: CASSSTGSAQYF; DNA: TGTGCCAGCAGTTCCACAGGGTCCGCGCAGTATTTT
length: 15; size: NA; D: NA; V: TRBV11-2; J: TRBJ2-7; CDR3: CASSLVGRGSYEQYF; DNA: TGTGCCAGCAGCTTAGTCGGGAGAGGCTCCTACGAGCAGTACTTC
length: 13; size: NA; D: NA; V: TRBV28; J: TRBJ2-7; CDR3: CASSPGVEYEQYF; DNA: TGTGCCAGCAGTCCGGGAGTCGAGTACGAGCAGTACTTC
length: 15; size: NA; D: NA; V: TRBV2; J: TRBJ2-3; CDR3: CASSDLRDTSDTQYF; DNA: TGTGCCAGCAGTGATCTCCGGGACACATCAGATACGCAGTATTTT